This is a list of T cell receptor beta chains from one sample in a study of T-cell memory formation after mild COVID-19. Via MiXCR, TCRdb re-called the 5' RACE reads, giving one row per CDR3 protein. The sample records hundreds of thousands of distinct CDR3 sequences, less than 20% being singletons. Sequencing was performed on PBMCs or a T cell subset sorted from them (not recorded which). These receptors were taken from a man younger than 35 who had mild COVID-19 (a few samples of this study predate the infection). Cell type and time point are not known. The CDR3 runs from the conserved cysteine through the conserved F or W. The order of the fields is D gene, V gene, J gene, clone size, CDR3 DNA, CDR3 protein. The D gene is left open where the match is weak. Clone size is not always given. Where it is, it says once, few, many or a class for expanded clones.

d_call: .
v_call: TRBV20-1
j_call: TRBJ1-2
clone_size: .
cdr3_nt: TGCAGTGCTCGGGTCGGCTACACCTTC
cdr3_aa: CSARVGYTF

d_call: TRBD1
v_call: TRBV20-1
j_call: TRBJ1-2
clone_size: .
cdr3_nt: TGCAGTGCTCTGACGGGACAGTCGGCTTATGGCTACACCTTC
cdr3_aa: CSALTGQSAYGYTF

d_call: .
v_call: TRBV20-1
j_call: TRBJ1-2
clone_size: .
cdr3_nt: TGCAGTGCTAGTTCTGGGGGTCGGTACACCTTC
cdr3_aa: CSASSGGRYTF

d_call: .
v_call: TRBV12-3/TRBV12-4
j_call: TRBJ1-1
clone_size: .
cdr3_nt: TGTGCCAGCAGTTTGCGACCGTCGAACACTGAAGCTTTCTTT
cdr3_aa: CASSLRPSNTEAFF

d_call: .
v_call: TRBV6-5
j_call: TRBJ2-2
clone_size: .
cdr3_nt: TGTGCCAGCAGTGTAGAGGGGGTCGGCGGGGAGCTGTTTTTT
cdr3_aa: CASSVEGVGGELFF

d_call: .
v_call: TRBV28
j_call: TRBJ2-2
clone_size: few
cdr3_nt: TGTGCCAGCAGTTTACGGTACACCGGGAGCACCGGGGAGCTGTTTTTT
cdr3_aa: CASSLRYTGSTGELFF

d_call: TRBD2
v_call: TRBV4-2
j_call: TRBJ2-3
clone_size: .
cdr3_nt: TGTGCCAGCAGCAGGGGAGCGGGGGAAGGGGATACGCAGTATTTT
cdr3_aa: CASSRGAGEGDTQYF

d_call: TRBD2
v_call: TRBV7-9
j_call: TRBJ2-3
clone_size: few
cdr3_nt: TGTGCCAGCAGCCCCCACCCAGGGACTAGCGGCACAGATACGCAGTATTTT
cdr3_aa: CASSPHPGTSGTDTQYF

d_call: .
v_call: TRBV6-6
j_call: TRBJ2-2
clone_size: few
cdr3_nt: TGTGCCAGCAGTTACGAACAAGCGGCCGGCGGGGAGCTGTTTTTT
cdr3_aa: CASSYEQAAGGELFF

d_call: .
v_call: TRBV7-3
j_call: TRBJ1-5
clone_size: few
cdr3_nt: TGTGCCAGCAGCCCAGACAGTCTTAATCAGCCCCAGCATTTT
cdr3_aa: CASSPDSLNQPQHF

d_call: TRBD1
v_call: TRBV3-1
j_call: TRBJ2-3
clone_size: few
cdr3_nt: TGTGCCAGCAGCTCTACAGGGGGCATACATACAGATACGCAGTATTTT
cdr3_aa: CASSSTGGIHTDTQYF

d_call: TRBD2
v_call: TRBV20-1
j_call: TRBJ2-5
clone_size: once
cdr3_nt: TGCAGTGCTAGACGGCGGGGGGGCCGGCAAGAGACCCAGTACTTC
cdr3_aa: CSARRRGGRQETQYF

d_call: .
v_call: TRBV12-3/TRBV12-4
j_call: TRBJ2-2
clone_size: .
cdr3_nt: TGTGCCAGCAGTCCGGTGGGGGGCTGGGAGCTGTTTTTT
cdr3_aa: CASSPVGGWELFF

d_call: .
v_call: TRBV7-6
j_call: TRBJ2-1
clone_size: .
cdr3_nt: TGTGCCAGCAGCTTATACGGATGGAGGGCTCGCTCCTACAATGAGCAGTTCTTC
cdr3_aa: CASSLYGWRARSYNEQFF

d_call: .
v_call: TRBV4-1
j_call: TRBJ2-4
clone_size: .
cdr3_nt: TGCGCCAGCAGCCCTGGGGTAGCCAAAAACATTCAGTACTTC
cdr3_aa: CASSPGVAKNIQYF

d_call: .
v_call: TRBV7-2
j_call: TRBJ2-3
clone_size: .
cdr3_nt: TGTGCCAGCAGCTTCGGGGGCGGGGTTCTGTCAGATACGCAGTATTTT
cdr3_aa: CASSFGGGVLSDTQYF

d_call: .
v_call: TRBV2
j_call: TRBJ2-5
clone_size: few
cdr3_nt: TGTGCCAGCAGCTACAGGGACGAGACCCAGTACTTC
cdr3_aa: CASSYRDETQYF

d_call: TRBD1
v_call: TRBV7-9
j_call: TRBJ2-5
clone_size: .
cdr3_nt: TGTGCCAGCAGTGTGGGGGACAGGCCGGGCGAGACCCAGTACTTC
cdr3_aa: CASSVGDRPGETQYF

d_call: .
v_call: TRBV10-3
j_call: TRBJ1-2
clone_size: few
cdr3_nt: TGTGCCATCAGTGAGTCCGGTTGGGGCTACACCTTC
cdr3_aa: CAISESGWGYTF

d_call: .
v_call: TRBV6-5
j_call: TRBJ1-1
clone_size: .
cdr3_nt: TGTGCCAGCAGTTACGACGAGGGGACTGAAGCTTTCTTT
cdr3_aa: CASSYDEGTEAFF

d_call: .
v_call: TRBV6-4
j_call: TRBJ2-2
clone_size: many
cdr3_nt: TGTGCCAGCAGTGAAGGGCTAAACACCGGGGAGCTGTTTTTT
cdr3_aa: CASSEGLNTGELFF

d_call: .
v_call: TRBV10-2
j_call: TRBJ1-2
clone_size: few
cdr3_nt: TGCGCCAGCAGTGAGACGGCCTGGGGGGGCTATGGCTACACCTTC
cdr3_aa: CASSETAWGGYGYTF

d_call: .
v_call: TRBV7-9
j_call: TRBJ2-5
clone_size: few
cdr3_nt: TGTGCCAGCAGCCTCGACAGGCTCCAAGAGACCCAGTACTTC
cdr3_aa: CASSLDRLQETQYF

d_call: .
v_call: TRBV12-3/TRBV12-4
j_call: TRBJ2-5
clone_size: few
cdr3_nt: TGTGCCAGCAGGATGAGCTCCAGGAGGCTGGAGACCCAGTACTTC
cdr3_aa: CASRMSSRRLETQYF

d_call: .
v_call: TRBV11-2
j_call: TRBJ2-2
clone_size: .
cdr3_nt: TGTGCCAGCAGAATTTACACTACCGGGGAGCTGTTTTTT
cdr3_aa: CASRIYTTGELFF

d_call: TRBD1
v_call: TRBV5-1
j_call: TRBJ2-7
clone_size: .
cdr3_nt: TGCGCCAGCAGACACGCCGGGACAGGGGGGAACGAGCAGTACTTC
cdr3_aa: CASRHAGTGGNEQYF

d_call: TRBD2
v_call: TRBV4-1
j_call: TRBJ2-2
clone_size: .
cdr3_nt: TGCGCCAGCAGCTCCCGGGACTATACCGGGGAGCTGTTTTTT
cdr3_aa: CASSSRDYTGELFF

d_call: TRBD1
v_call: TRBV3-1
j_call: TRBJ2-3
clone_size: few
cdr3_nt: TGTGCCAGCAGCAAACGGGACAGGTCAGATACGCAGTATTTT
cdr3_aa: CASSKRDRSDTQYF

d_call: .
v_call: TRBV12-3/TRBV12-4
j_call: TRBJ2-4
clone_size: few
cdr3_nt: TGTGCCAGCAGCCCCAAATCTGGGGACAAAAACATTCAGTACTTC
cdr3_aa: CASSPKSGDKNIQYF

d_call: TRBD1
v_call: TRBV6-6
j_call: TRBJ2-2
clone_size: .
cdr3_nt: TGTGCCAGCAGCAGACAGGGCTTCGGGGAGCTGTTTTTT
cdr3_aa: CASSRQGFGELFF

d_call: TRBD1
v_call: TRBV7-9
j_call: TRBJ2-3
clone_size: .
cdr3_nt: TGTGCCAGCAGGCGGACAGGAGCCACAGATACGCAGTATTTT
cdr3_aa: CASRRTGATDTQYF

d_call: TRBD1
v_call: TRBV20-1
j_call: TRBJ2-1
clone_size: .
cdr3_nt: TGCAGTGCTAGACAGGACAGGGCGCCTAATGAGCAGTTCTTC
cdr3_aa: CSARQDRAPNEQFF

d_call: .
v_call: TRBV12-3/TRBV12-4
j_call: TRBJ1-2
clone_size: few
cdr3_nt: TGTGCCAGCAGTTTTAGGGTCAACTATGGCTACACCTTC
cdr3_aa: CASSFRVNYGYTF

d_call: .
v_call: TRBV20-1
j_call: TRBJ1-2
clone_size: many
cdr3_nt: TGCAGTGCTAGGACACCTAACTATGGCTACACCTTC
cdr3_aa: CSARTPNYGYTF

d_call: TRBD1
v_call: TRBV9
j_call: TRBJ2-7
clone_size: few
cdr3_nt: TGTGCCAGCAGCGTTACAGGGGAACCCTACGAGCAGTACTTC
cdr3_aa: CASSVTGEPYEQYF

d_call: .
v_call: TRBV7-2
j_call: TRBJ2-3
clone_size: .
cdr3_nt: TGTGCCAGCAGCTCGAGGGCTACCACAGATACGCAGTATTTT
cdr3_aa: CASSSRATTDTQYF

d_call: .
v_call: TRBV20-1
j_call: TRBJ2-5
clone_size: few
cdr3_nt: TGCAGTGCGAGCAGGGAGATTGATTATGGGACCCAGTACTTC
cdr3_aa: CSASREIDYGTQYF

d_call: .
v_call: TRBV5-1
j_call: TRBJ2-7
clone_size: many
cdr3_nt: TGTGCCAGCAGCTTAGGACCTACCTACGAGCAGTACTTC
cdr3_aa: CASSLGPTYEQYF

d_call: .
v_call: TRBV20-1
j_call: TRBJ1-5
clone_size: .
cdr3_nt: TGCAGTGCTGGGGCTAGCAATCAGCCCCAGCATTTT
cdr3_aa: CSAGASNQPQHF

d_call: .
v_call: TRBV9
j_call: TRBJ2-3
clone_size: few
cdr3_nt: TGTGCCAGCAGCCCATACCTTCTGGACGGCCGCGGAGATACGCAGTATTTT
cdr3_aa: CASSPYLLDGRGDTQYF

d_call: .
v_call: TRBV9
j_call: TRBJ2-5
clone_size: once
cdr3_nt: TGTGCCAGCAGCGTAGGGGCCTCCCAAGAGACCCAGTACTTC
cdr3_aa: CASSVGASQETQYF

d_call: TRBD2
v_call: TRBV12-3/TRBV12-4
j_call: TRBJ2-2
clone_size: .
cdr3_nt: TGTGCCAGCAGTTTAATGCGGGGGGGTCCCACCGGGGAGCTGTTTTTT
cdr3_aa: CASSLMRGGPTGELFF

d_call: TRBD1
v_call: TRBV5-6
j_call: TRBJ1-2
clone_size: few
cdr3_nt: TGTGCCAGCAGCAAGCGGGACAGGGGGTTCTATGGCTACACCTTC
cdr3_aa: CASSKRDRGFYGYTF

d_call: .
v_call: TRBV7-2
j_call: TRBJ2-7
clone_size: .
cdr3_nt: TGTGCCAGCAGCTTACGGCGCGAGCAGTACTTC
cdr3_aa: CASSLRREQYF

d_call: TRBD1
v_call: TRBV7-8
j_call: TRBJ2-1
clone_size: .
cdr3_nt: TGTGCCAGCAGCTTAGGACCTTTCGGACAGGCTGCTGAGCAGTTCTTC
cdr3_aa: CASSLGPFGQAAEQFF